The source of this T cell receptor (beta chain) is a study of a mutant IDH1 vaccine in newly diagnosed glioma. Time point of the sample: week 35, safety follow-up. All doses held 300 ug of mutant IDH1 20-mer peptide, with topical imiquimod. The V gene's germline CDR1 is KGHSH and CDR2 LQKENI. The V end was cut by 6 bases, the J end by 4 bases, with 18 bases between. The CDR3 is 15 amino acids. Details on this clone: The target antigen is unknown.

Sequenced by immunoSEQ multiplex PCR; TCRdb stores in-frame clones only, minus some. The repertoire holds roughly 48,000 clones, with approximately 80% as singletons. Sample: PBMCs, taken from a glioma patient whose treatment included an IDH1 peptide vaccine. J is TRBJ1-2 and V is TRBV18, with D possibly TRBD1 on 5 matching bases. The TCR sequence derives from a man aged 35 to 55 with glioma. CDR3 amino acids: CASSTDGGVLYGYTF. As DNA, the CDR3 is TGTGCCAGCTCTACTGATGGAGGGGTCCTCTATGGCTACACCTTC.